Listed here are 31 T cell receptor beta chains from one sample, sequenced in a study of T cell responses to AZD1222 COVID-19 vaccine. Using immunoSEQ multiplex PCR, the repertoire was profiled, and TCRdb retains in-frame clones only, with some absent. The table shows fewer than 130,000 clones, with about nine tenths occurring only once. The starting material was peripheral blood, obtained on day 0 of AZD1222 vaccination. The receptors come from an adult in good health.

The chain carries TRBV11-2 and TRBJ2-7; D call uncertain. Trimming left V 4 bases short and J 3 bases short, with 13 bases between. This CDR3 contains 14 residues. CDR1 is SGHAT, CDR2 FQNNGV, per germline. The CDR3: CASSSPPGGYEQYF. The CDR3 DNA follows: TGTGCCAGCAGCTCCCCCCCCGGTGGCTACGAGCAGTACTTC.

This sequence joins TRBV2 and TRBJ1-2; a possible D gene is TRBD1 (5 bases). The V and J ends lost 7 bases and 1 base respectively, with 13 bases between them. Looked up from germline, CDR1 is SNHLY and CDR2 is FYNNEI. There are 14 residues in the CDR3. CDR3 DNA sequence: TGTGCCAGCACAGAAAATGGGGGTAACTATGGCTACACCTTC. This sequence encodes CASTENGGNYGYTF.

The rearrangement links TRBV11-2 to TRBJ1-3; D gene ambiguous. Germline CDR1 is SGHAT and CDR2 is FQNNGV. CDR3 length: 14 amino acids. Trimming pared 1 base from V and 0 bases from J, leaving 4 bases between. The CDR3 region is CASSLGLSGNTIYF. The CDR3 DNA is TGTGCCAGCAGCTTAGGCCTCTCTGGAAACACCATATATTTT.

The chain employs TRBV19 and TRBJ1-4; 9 positions agree with TRBD1. With V trimmed by 5 bases and J by 3 bases, 7 bases remained unmatched. The CDR3 runs to 16 residues. Per germline, CDR1 LNHDA and CDR2 SQIVND (reference sequence). CDR3 sequence reads: CASSPRTGVANEKLFF. CDR3 coding DNA: TGTGCCAGTAGTCCAAGGACAGGGGTGGCTAATGAAAAACTGTTTTTT. The full variable domain, its missing parts supplied by reference TRBV19 and TRBJ1-4, is DGGITQSPKYLFRKEGQNVTLSCEQNLNHDAMYWYRQDPGQGLRLIYYSQIVNDFQKGDIAEGYSVSREKKESFPLTVTSAQKNPTAFYLCASSPRTGVANEKLFFGSGTQLSVL.

The table lists this clone with a few counts. The rearrangement joins TRBV11-2 to TRBJ1-3; 7 bases match TRBD1. The CDR3 is 16 residues long. V lost 6 bases, J lost 4 bases, and 12 bases stayed unmatched. Germline lookup yields CDR1 SGHAT and CDR2 FQNNGV. The DNA for the CDR3 is TGTGCCAGCAGTCGGAGGACAGGCTCGGGAGGAAACACCATATATTTT. Translating gives CASSRRTGSGGNTIYF.

V usage is TRBV7-9 and J usage is TRBJ1-2, with D maybe TRBD1 (5 bases). Germline assignment: CDR1 SEHNR and CDR2 FQNEAQ (reference sequence). V was pared by 3 bases and J by 4 bases, with 15 bases between. The CDR3 length is 15 residues. CDR3 sequence: CASSFPGNGAYGYTF. As DNA, the CDR3 is TGTGCCAGCAGCTTTCCAGGGAACGGGGCCTATGGCTACACCTTC.

This chain links TRBV5-6 with TRBJ1-5, with D unclear. The CDR3 runs to 13 residues. V was clipped by 3 bases and J by 7 bases, with 11 bases between them. Germline V gene sequence: CDR1 SGHDT, CDR2 YYEEEE. CDR3 coding DNA: TGTGCCAGCAGCTCCTCTCCGGGGCAGCCCCAGCATTTT. This gives the protein CASSSSPGQPQHF.

V and J are TRBV18 and TRBJ1-2; 9 positions match TRBD1. Losses at the gene ends were 3 bases for V and 8 bases for J; bases not matched to a gene: 13. The germline V gene encodes CDR1 KGHSH and CDR2 LQKENI. The CDR3 loop spans 16 amino acids. The CDR3 sequence: CASSPTTGTGMVGYTF. CDR3 DNA sequence: TGTGCCAGCTCACCGACCACCGGGACAGGGATGGTGGGCTACACCTTC.

The V gene is TRBV4-2, the J gene TRBJ1-1; TRBD1 aligns across 9 bases. From germline, CDR1 is LGHNA and CDR2 YNFKEQ. Trimming at V came to 4 bases and at J to 6 bases, leaving 9 bases not matched to a gene. CDR3 length equals 15 residues. CDR3 sequence reads: CASSRAGTGSSEAFF. The CDR3 DNA is TGTGCCAGCAGCCGAGCCGGGACAGGGTCATCTGAAGCTTTCTTT.

This chain links TRBV2 with TRBJ1-5, with D perhaps TRBD1 (5 bases). This CDR3 region has 13 residues. V was clipped by 8 bases and J by 3 bases, with 11 bases between them. In germline, CDR1 is SNHLY, CDR2 FYNNEI. CDR3 amino acids: CASCQGLNQPQHF. The DNA of the CDR3 is TGTGCCAGCTGCCAGGGCCTCAATCAGCCCCAGCATTTT.

The chain uses TRBV3-1 (or the pseudogene TRBV3-2) and TRBJ1-4; possibly TRBD1 for D (6 bases). V was trimmed by 0 bases and J by 8 bases, leaving 10 bases between them. The CDR3 totals 14 residues. Germline loops: CDR1 LGHDT, CDR2 YNNKEL (reference sequence). The CDR3 nucleotides read TGTGCCAGCAGCCAAGATTGGCAGGGGGAAAAACTGTTTTTT. It is translated as CASSQDWQGEKLFF.

The chain combines TRBV5-1 with TRBJ2-1, with D tentatively TRBD1 or TRBD2 (5 bases each). This CDR3 spans 15 amino acids. With 2 bases removed from V and 2 bases from J, the gap between germline ends came to 11 bases. The germline CDR1 and CDR2 sequences are SGHRS and YFSETQ. The CDR3 region has the DNA TGCGCCAGCAGCTTAAGCAGGGACGCCTACAATGAGCAGTTCTTC. Translation gives CASSLSRDAYNEQFF. Variable domain in full (rest from reference TRBV5-1 and TRBJ2-1): KAGVTQTPRYLIKTRGQQVTLSCSPISGHRSVSWYQQTPGQGLQFLFEYFSETQRNKGNFPGRFSGRQFSNSRSEMNVSTLELGDSALYLCASSLSRDAYNEQFFGPGTRLTVL.

The chain is built from TRBV5-1 and TRBJ2-5, with 7 bases lining up with TRBD2. Per germline, CDR1 SGHRS and CDR2 YFSETQ. Losses at the gene ends were 4 bases for V and 3 bases for J; bases not matched to a gene: 3. This CDR3 spans 13 amino acids. CDR3 nucleotides: TGCGCCAGCAGCGTCGCGGGGGAAGAGACCCAGTACTTC. This codes for CASSVAGEETQYF.

This clone was detected once. The J gene is TRBJ1-1, the V gene TRBV10-3; 9 bases align to TRBD1. CDR3 size: 14 residues. Germline values: CDR1 ENHRY, CDR2 SYGVKD. V was pared by 10 bases and J by 5 bases, with 11 bases of the junction left unmatched. In DNA, the CDR3 is TGTGCCACCCATGCACAGGGGGCGCGAACTGAAGCTTTCTTT. Residues: CATHAQGARTEAFF.

CDR3 DNA: TGTGCCAGCAGCTTAGGGACTAGCGGACCCTACGAGCAGTACTTC. Translated: CASSLGTSGPYEQYF. This chain uses TRBV7-9 with TRBJ2-7; 10 nucleotides agree with TRBD2. From germline, CDR1 is SEHNR and CDR2 FQNEAQ (reference sequence). V gave up 1 base and J gave up 2 bases; unmatched junction bases: 2. The CDR3 sequence is 15 residues long.

The V gene is TRBV10-3, the J gene TRBJ1-1; 9 nucleotides line up with TRBD1. CDR3 length: 17 residues. Germline V CDR1 and CDR2: ENHRY, SYGVKD. The V gene end was trimmed by 4 bases and the J gene end by 2 bases; junction bases not matched to a gene: 11. CDR3 in amino acids: CAISGNRGQTTNTEAFF. In DNA, the CDR3 is TGTGCCATCAGTGGGAACAGGGGGCAAACAACAAACACTGAAGCTTTCTTT.

The rearrangement links TRBV5-6 to TRBJ2-1; TRBD1 matches at 7 bases. This CDR3 comprises 16 residues. V was clipped by 5 bases and J by 2 bases; unmatched bases: 10. Looked up from germline, CDR1 is SGHDT and CDR2 is YYEEEE. This chain's CDR3 is CASRQAGTVAYNEQFF. In nucleotides, the CDR3 is TGTGCCAGCAGGCAAGCCGGGACAGTGGCCTACAATGAGCAGTTCTTC.

This chain connects TRBV4-1 to TRBJ2-1; TRBD1 agrees at 8 bases. The CDR3 is 16 residues long. CDR1 and CDR2 (germline): MGHRA, YSYEKL. V was pared by 3 bases and J by 2 bases, with 6 bases of the junction left unmatched. The CDR3 sequence: CASSQPTGGTYNEQFF. The CDR3 nucleotides read TGCGCCAGCAGCCAGCCTACAGGGGGAACCTACAATGAGCAGTTCTTC.

The gene calls are TRBV3-1 (or the pseudogene TRBV3-2) and TRBJ1-1; weak D call: TRBD1 (6 bases). The CDR3 extends over 17 amino acids. Germline V CDR1 and CDR2: LGHDT, YNNKEL (reference sequence). Trimming stripped 0 bases from V and 4 bases from J, with 18 bases between. The CDR3 is CASSQDRGRGGSTEAFF. CDR3 coding DNA: TGTGCCAGCAGCCAAGATCGTGGCAGGGGAGGGTCCACTGAAGCTTTCTTT.

Only a few counts were recorded for this clone. The rearrangement uses TRBV30 and TRBJ1-6; TRBD1 matches 12 bases. The CDR3 has 16 residues. The ends lost 4 bases at V and 6 bases at J; junction bases unmatched: 7. Germline assignment: CDR1 GTSNPN and CDR2 SVGIG (reference sequence). CDR3 sequence: CAWKRDRGRSNSPLHF. The DNA for the CDR3 is TGTGCCTGGAAAAGGGACAGGGGGCGCAGTAATTCACCCCTCCACTTT.

The chain carries TRBV2 and TRBJ2-5; the D gene is possibly TRBD2 (6 bases). The ends were cut back, 5 bases at V and 0 bases at J, with 7 bases in the middle. The germline V gene encodes CDR1 SNHLY and CDR2 FYNNEI. The CDR3 has 13 amino acids. As DNA, the CDR3 is TGTGCCAGCAGTAGGGACTACCAAGAGACCCAGTACTTC. Its translation is CASSRDYQETQYF.

This clone was seen just once. The chain has TRBV5-1 and TRBJ2-2; D remains ambiguous. The CDR3 runs 15 residues. Trimming cost V 0 bases and J 3 bases, with 9 bases left between them. From germline, CDR1 is SGHRS and CDR2 YFSETQ. CDR3 amino acids: CASSLVRGDTGELFF. Written as DNA, the CDR3 is TGCGCCAGCAGCTTGGTTAGAGGTGACACCGGGGAGCTGTTTTTT.

The V gene is TRBV6-5, the J gene TRBJ1-2; 7 bases agree with TRBD1. The ends lost 0 bases at V and 8 bases at J; junction bases unmatched: 6. The germline V gene encodes CDR1 MNHEY and CDR2 SVGAGI. This CDR3 is 14 amino acids long. The CDR3 protein is CASSYSNYRGGYTF. As DNA, the CDR3 is TGTGCCAGCAGTTACTCGAACTACAGGGGCGGCTACACCTTC.

CDR3 residues: CATSDSNRDTQYF. DNA for the CDR3: TGTGCCACCAGTGATTCAAACAGAGATACGCAGTATTTT. V is TRBV24-1 and J is TRBJ2-3, with D unresolved. The CDR3 is made up of 13 amino acids. The germline V gene has CDR1 KGHDR and CDR2 SFDVKD. Trimming pared 2 bases from V and 5 bases from J, leaving 7 bases between.

The rearrangement joins TRBV7-2 to TRBJ2-1, with a weak D call TRBD2 (6 bases). V was pared by 5 bases and J by 6 bases, with 11 bases between. Germline V gene data show CDR1 as SGHTA and CDR2 as FQGNSA. CDR3 length: 13 amino acids. In DNA form, the CDR3 reads TGTGCCAGCAGCCGACTGCGGGGCAATGAGCAGTTCTTC. Amino acid sequence: CASSRLRGNEQFF.

The table lists this clone with a few counts. This chain connects TRBV9 to TRBJ2-7, with 7 bases identical to TRBD1. The CDR3 has 16 amino acids. Germline V gives CDR1 SGDLS, CDR2 YYNGEE. With 0 bases clipped from V and 2 bases from J, the junction kept 8 bases outside the gene matches. The CDR3: CASSVGSGTETYEQYF. CDR3 nucleotide sequence: TGTGCCAGCAGCGTAGGGTCCGGGACAGAAACCTACGAGCAGTACTTC.

CDR3 loop: CASSQSRSGGAFF. The CDR3 region has the DNA TGTGCCAGCAGCCAAAGCCGTTCGGGGGGAGCTTTCTTT. The chain has TRBV3-1 (or the pseudogene TRBV3-2) and TRBJ1-1, with TRBD1 as a possible D gene (5 bases). From germline, CDR1 is LGHDT and CDR2 YNNKEL (reference sequence). The V end was cut by 2 bases, the J end by 10 bases, with 14 bases between. This CDR3 is built from 13 residues.

V is TRBV18 and J is TRBJ1-5, with TRBD1 as a possible D gene (5 bases). Germline V gives CDR1 KGHSH, CDR2 LQKENI. Trimming removed 3 bases from V and 6 bases from J, with 12 bases in between. There are 14 residues in the CDR3. The DNA for the CDR3 is TGTGCCAGCTCACCGAGGCAGGGTGGTCAGCCCCAGCATTTT. This translates into CASSPRQGGQPQHF.

This rearrangement joins TRBV7-7 to TRBJ2-7; 7 nucleotides match TRBD1. The V gene end was trimmed by 5 bases and the J gene end by 2 bases; junction bases not matched to a gene: 9. The CDR3 covers 15 residues. Germline V CDR1 and CDR2: SSHAT, FNYEAQ (reference sequence). The CDR3 DNA reads as TGTGCCAGCAGCCTCCGGGACAGTGGACCCTACGAGCAGTACTTC. As protein: CASSLRDSGPYEQYF.

V and J are TRBV5-5 and TRBJ1-2; TRBD1 is a possible D gene (6 bases). The CDR3 totals 16 residues. Germline V gene sequence: CDR1 SGHKS, CDR2 YYEKEE (reference sequence). Trimming took off 3 bases at V and 4 bases at J, with 19 bases between the two ends. CDR3: CASSWGDTGQIYGYTF. CDR3 DNA sequence: TGTGCCAGCAGCTGGGGGGACACAGGGCAGATCTATGGCTACACCTTC.

The genes are TRBV30 and TRBJ1-2; a possible D gene is TRBD1 (6 bases). Germline V gene sequence: CDR1 GTSNPN, CDR2 SVGIG (reference sequence). The CDR3 has 17 residues. Trimming cost V 5 bases and J 5 bases, with 27 bases left between them. The CDR3 nucleotides are TGTGCCTGGGTAGGTTTGGACAGACGACCGAGAGAGTATGGCTACACCTTC. This translates into CAWVGLDRRPREYGYTF. The full variable domain, its missing parts supplied by reference TRBV30 and TRBJ1-2, is SQTIHQWPATLVQPVGSPLSLECTVEGTSNPNLYWYRQAAGRGLQLLFYSVGIGQISSEVPQNLSASRPQDRQFILSSKKLLLSDSGFYLCAWVGLDRRPREYGYTFGSGTRLTVV.